Detailed here is one T cell receptor (beta chain). The study ran its PCR with 60 Vbeta and 13 Jbeta primers. Using immunoSEQ multiplex PCR, the repertoire was profiled, and TCRdb retains in-frame clones only, with some absent. The sample holds around 110,000 clones; 70% are singletons and the top ten take just over 8.5%. This sample is part of a study of cytomegalovirus exposure and HLA in healthy donors. The CDR3 is 16 amino acids. Trimming pared 0 bases from V and 6 bases from J, leaving 17 bases between. Germline CDR1 SGHTA, CDR2 FQGTGA. This sequence originates from a man younger than 45 in good health and CMV-seropositive. The sequenced sample consisted of PBMCs. The V call is TRBV7-3, the J call TRBJ1-2; tentatively, D is TRBD1 (5 bases). The CDR3 bases are TGTGCCAGCAGCTTAACCCCCCCAGGGCCCGGCGATGGCTACACCTTC. Protein sequence: CASSLTPPGPGDGYTF.